Below, one T cell receptor beta chain is given with its context. The antigen is not known. Then a second PCR, running roughly 7 to 11 cycles, was carried out with a sample-barcoded 5' primer and a J-beta primer mix. One entry per CDR3 protein, called by TCRdb with MiXCR from the 5' RACE reads. Among hundreds of thousands of distinct CDR3 sequences listed, approximately 50% were seen once. This sample is part of a study of blood T cells in healthy people across ages. Study-level findings and limits: Aged donors had fewer naive CD4+ cells and lower diversity than long-lived donors. With unsorted PBMCs, a conclusive comparison of naive versus antigen-experienced cells was not possible.

Every participating donor contributed about 10 milliliters of peripheral blood through a draw. The V and J ends lost 5 bases and 2 bases respectively, with 13 bases between them. Germline V CDR1 and CDR2: MNHEY, SMNVEV (reference sequence). There are 14 residues in the CDR3. The V gene is TRBV27, the J gene TRBJ2-7; D is possibly TRBD1 (5 bases). The sequence was collected from a woman in her sixties in good health. Sequenced input: blood. DNA for the CDR3: TGTGCCAGCAGTACGACAGCGAACGCCTACGAGCAGTACTTC. It specifies CASSTTANAYEQYF.